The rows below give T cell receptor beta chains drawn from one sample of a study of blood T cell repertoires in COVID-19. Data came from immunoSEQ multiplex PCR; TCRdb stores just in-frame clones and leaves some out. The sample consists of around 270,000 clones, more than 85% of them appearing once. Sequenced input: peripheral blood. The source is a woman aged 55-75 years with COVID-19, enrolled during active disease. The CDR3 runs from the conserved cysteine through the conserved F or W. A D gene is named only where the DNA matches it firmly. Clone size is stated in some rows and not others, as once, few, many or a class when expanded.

CASSTRQASNQPQHF,TGTGCCAGCAGTACCCGACAGGCAAGCAATCAGCCCCAGCATTTT,NA,NA,TRBV6-5,TRBJ1-5
CASSADRGRKTQYF,TGTGCCAGTAGTGCCGACAGGGGGCGAAAGACCCAGTACTTC,TRBD1,NA,TRBV19,TRBJ2-5
CASSLMQGGNEQFF,TGTGCCAGCAGCTTGATGCAGGGTGGCAATGAGCAGTTCTTC,NA,NA,TRBV5-4,TRBJ2-1
CSVVGDSYEQYF,TGCAGCGTGGTAGGGGACTCCTACGAGCAGTACTTC,NA,NA,TRBV29-1,TRBJ2-7
CASSVEGLAGGEQYF,TGTGCCAGCAGCGTAGAGGGACTAGCGGGAGGCGAGCAGTACTTC,TRBD2,NA,TRBV9,TRBJ2-7
CAISENSYYGYTF,TGTGCCATCAGTGAAAACAGCTACTATGGCTACACCTTC,NA,NA,TRBV10-3,TRBJ1-2
CASSLTGNTEAFF,TGTGCCAGCAGTTTGACGGGGAACACTGAAGCTTTCTTT,NA,NA,TRBV12-3/TRBV12-4,TRBJ1-1
CASSSFGDRGHETQYF,TGTGCCAGTAGTTCGTTCGGGGACAGGGGGCACGAGACCCAGTACTTC,TRBD1,NA,TRBV19,TRBJ2-5
CASSLPRYYGYTF,TGTGCCAGCAGTTTACCGAGATACTATGGCTACACCTTC,NA,NA,TRBV12-3/TRBV12-4,TRBJ1-2
CASREGLAGFARSEQFF,TGTGCCAGCAGGGAAGGACTAGCGGGATTCGCCCGGAGTGAGCAGTTCTTC,TRBD2,NA,TRBV2,TRBJ2-1
CASSKAAGWADTQYF,TGTGCCAGCAGCAAAGCGGCAGGTTGGGCAGATACGCAGTATTTT,NA,NA,TRBV21-1,TRBJ2-3
CASSLLVPADKNIQYF,TGTGCCAGCAGTTTATTAGTCCCCGCGGACAAAAACATTCAGTACTTC,NA,NA,TRBV28,TRBJ2-4
CASSLGAPYNEQFF,TGTGCCAGCAGTTTAGGGGCACCCTACAATGAGCAGTTCTTC,NA,NA,TRBV27,TRBJ2-1
CASKNSGDYGYTF,TGTGCCAGCAAAAATAGCGGCGACTATGGCTACACCTTC,NA,once,TRBV2,TRBJ1-2
CASSLRDTRVYNEQFF,TGCGCCAGCAGCCTCAGGGACACCCGGGTTTACAATGAGCAGTTCTTC,NA,NA,TRBV5-1,TRBJ2-1